Below are 20 T cell receptor beta chains sequenced from a single sample in a study of CD4 and CD8 cells across lung adenocarcinoma regions. TCRdb re-called the PCR reads through MiXCR, storing one row per CDR3 protein. The sample gives under 8,000 distinct CDR3 sequences, approximately 54% of which show up once; about 42% is in the top ten. The sample consisted of CD8+ T cells from the center of a lung tumor. The receptors derive from a male donor with lung adenocarcinoma. The CD4 and CD8 labels of this study may be unreliable.

The chain links TRBV6-1 to TRBJ2-3; D might be TRBD1 or TRBD2, each matching 6 bases. The end of the DNA aligns better with TRBJ2-7, so the J call may be wrong. CDR1 is MNHNS, CDR2 SASEGT, per germline. The CDR3 has 16 amino acids. Here the CDR3 DNA reads TGTGCCAGCAGTGAAGCGGGGGCGGGGAGCGCAGATATGCAGTACTTC. Its protein product is CASSEAGAGSADMQYF.

This sequence joins TRBV25-1 and TRBJ1-3; the D gene is possibly TRBD1 (5 bases). The CDR3 sequence is 16 residues long. The germline gives CDR1 MGHDK, CDR2 SYGVNS. Trimming removed 3 bases from V and 4 bases from J, with 16 bases in between. CDR3 in amino acids: CASSEGSGTWGNTIYF. CDR3 nucleotides: TGTGCCAGCAGTGAGGGATCAGGGACCTGGGGAAACACCATATATTTT.

This chain connects TRBV6-1 to TRBJ2-5; unclear D gene. The tail of the sequence fits TRBJ2-7 better, so the J call may be wrong. This CDR3 is built from 12 residues. Germline CDR1 MNHNS, CDR2 SASEGT. The DNA for the CDR3 is TGTGCCAGCAGTGAATTGGTGAGCGAGCAGTACTTC. Amino acid sequence: CASSELVSEQYF.

This chain connects TRBV12-3 or TRBV12-4 to TRBJ2-5; 9 bases fit TRBD1. Trimming cost V 6 bases and J 11 bases; bases outside gene matches: 19. This CDR3 has 16 residues. The CDR3 DNA sequence: TGTGCCAGCAGCCAGACAGGGGGTCTTTCCTACAATGAGCAGTACTTC. This encodes CASSQTGGLSYNEQYF.

The CDR3 sequence: CAVSPGGNQPQHF. For the CDR3, the DNA is TGTGCCGTCTCCCCTGGGGGGAATCAGCCCCAGCATTTT. V and J are TRBV10-3 and TRBJ1-5; maybe TRBD1 (5 bases). The germline CDR1 and CDR2 sequences are ENHRY and SYGVKD. This CDR3 region has 13 residues. Trimming took 11 bases from V and 4 from J, leaving 15 bases between them.

The rearrangement joins TRBV6-1 to TRBJ2-3; D might be TRBD1 (6 bases). V shed 6 bases and J shed 10 bases, with 23 bases lying between them. The CDR3 totals 15 residues. Per the germline V gene, CDR1 is MNHNS and CDR2 is SASEGT. The CDR3 spells CASSPQAGGTAAQYF. The CDR3 DNA reads as TGTGCCAGCAGCCCCCAGGCTGGGGGCACGGCTGCGCAGTATTTT.

This clonotype occurred a few times. The gene calls are TRBV6-1 and TRBJ2-3; D remains unclear. Germline V gene sequence: CDR1 MNHNS, CDR2 SASEGT. The CDR3 loop spans 13 amino acids. Deletions cut 6 bases from V and 4 bases from J, with 11 bases between. In nucleotides, the CDR3 is TGTGCCAGCAGCGTTTGGACCTCAGATACGCAGTATTTT. It encodes CASSVWTSDTQYF.

Notes on this clonotype: Sequence at one end of the junction differs from germline and may be a read error. The genes are TRBV6-4 and TRBJ2-1, with 10 bases matching TRBD2. CDR1 is MRHNA and CDR2 is SNTAGT in the germline V gene. This CDR3 has 16 residues. CDR3 protein: CASSDSSGGAYNEQFF. The DNA of the CDR3 is TGTGCCAGCAGTGACTCGAGCGGGGGGGCCTACAATGAGCAGTTCTTT.

The chain carries TRBV6-1 and TRBJ2-5; 7 bases fit TRBD1. The CDR3 runs to 14 residues. Germline CDR1 reads MNHNS; CDR2 reads SASEGT. Germline trimming cut 7 bases from V and 2 bases from J; bases unmatched to any gene: 7. CDR3 sequence: CASTKTGQQETQYF. The CDR3 nucleotides read TGTGCCAGCACTAAGACGGGACAGCAAGAGACCCAGTACTTC.

The chain is built from TRBV6-1 and TRBJ2-5, with D possibly TRBD2 on 5 matching bases. CDR3 length: 16 amino acids. V was shortened by 0 bases and J by 3 bases, with 14 bases between the two germline ends. The germline CDR1 and CDR2 sequences are MNHNS and SASEGT. The CDR3 protein is CASSEAGEGPKETQYF. The CDR3 DNA reads as TGTGCCAGCAGTGAAGCCGGGGAAGGGCCCAAAGAGACCCAGTACTTC.

The CDR3 DNA sequence: TGTGCCAGCATGATAGGGTCCCTATCCTACGAGCAGTACTTC. It yields the protein CASMIGSLSYEQYF. The chain uses TRBV6-1 and TRBJ2-7; unclear D gene. Between the trimmed V and J ends, which lost 7 bases and 1 base, there was a span of 14 bases. CDR3 size: 14 residues. Germline values: CDR1 MNHNS, CDR2 SASEGT.

This chain links TRBV6-1 with TRBJ2-1, with D maybe TRBD2 (6 bases). TRBJ2-5 explains the end of the DNA better; the J call may be wrong. CDR3 length equals 15 residues. CDR1 and CDR2 from the germline V gene are MNHNS and SASEGT. The CDR3 DNA follows: TGTGCCAGCAGTGAAGCGGGCGAGGAGGGAGAGACCCAGTACTTC. This gives the protein CASSEAGEEGETQYF.

Worth noting for this clonotype: A read error may account for a junction end that differs from germline. This chain uses TRBV6-5 with TRBJ2-1, with no clear D. The germline V gene encodes CDR1 MNHEY and CDR2 SVGAGI. This CDR3 has 15 residues. CDR3 region: CASSYKAASSDEQYF. DNA of the CDR3: TGTGCCAGCAGTTACAAGGCTGCGAGCTCCGATGAGCAGTACTTT.

With respect to this clonotype: The CDR3 carries no conserved terminal phenylalanine or tryptophan, so it likely arises from a read error. This chain uses TRBV6-4 with TRBJ1-2, with 10 positions matching TRBD1. The CDR3 is 11 amino acids. Germline CDR1 and CDR2: MRHNA and SNTAGT. CDR3 sequence reads: CAAGTGDGYTL. As DNA, the CDR3 is TGCGCCGCTGGGACAGGGGATGGCTACACCTTA.

Sample share makes this clonotype medium-sized. This chain links TRBV6-1 with TRBJ2-1; 12 positions agree with TRBD2. The CDR3 has 15 residues. V lost 5 bases, J lost 4 bases, and 3 bases stayed unmatched. Per germline, CDR1 MNHNS and CDR2 SASEGT. CDR3 in amino acids: CASSRTSGNYNEQFF. The CDR3 DNA follows: TGTGCCAGCAGTCGGACTAGCGGGAATTACAATGAGCAGTTCTTC.

Here the CDR3 reads CASSQNGRGTDTQYF. CDR3 coding DNA: TGTGCCAGCAGCCAGAACGGCAGGGGGACAGATACGCAGTATTTT. V and J are TRBV12-3 or TRBV12-4 and TRBJ2-3; 7 bases are a match to TRBD1. The CDR3 runs to 15 residues. V was pared by 6 bases and J by 3 bases, with 9 bases of the junction left unmatched.

The chain uses TRBV4-3 and TRBJ2-1; 8 nucleotides match TRBD2. The J segment lost 3 bases and the V segment lost 3 bases, leaving 7 bases of the junction unmatched. CDR3 length equals 16 residues. CDR1 LGHNA and CDR2 YSLEER come from the germline V gene. CDR3 sequence reads: CASSQLAGSVYNEQFF. The CDR3 nucleotides are TGCGCCAGCAGCCAGTTAGCGGGAAGTGTCTACAATGAGCAGTTCTTC.

V is TRBV10-3 and J is TRBJ2-5; TRBD2 matches 9 bases. Near its end, the DNA agrees better with TRBJ2-7, so the J call may be wrong. Germline-derived CDR1 and CDR2 are ENHRY and SYGVKD. The CDR3 is 16 residues long. The CDR3 sequence: CAISGAAREGGDEQYF. The CDR3 coding sequence is TGTGCCATCAGTGGCGCGGCGCGGGAGGGCGGCGACGAGCAGTACTTC.

The chain employs TRBV6-1 and TRBJ2-1, with D uncertain. The J call may be wrong; the DNA end is better matched by TRBJ2-7. Germline V gives CDR1 MNHNS, CDR2 SASEGT. The CDR3 extends over 14 amino acids. The CDR3 nucleotides are TGTGCCAGCAGGTCTCTTGACGCGCACAATGAGCAGTACTTC. It yields the protein CASRSLDAHNEQYF.

The chain combines TRBV27 with TRBJ2-1; tentative D call: TRBD1 (6 bases). The germline V gene has CDR1 MNHEY and CDR2 SMNVEV (reference sequence). V shed 1 base and J shed 1 base, with 11 bases lying between them. The CDR3 is made up of 16 amino acids. The CDR3 DNA reads TGTGCCAGCAGTTTATGGCTACAGGGTTCCTACAATGAGCAGTTCTTC. It encodes CASSLWLQGSYNEQFF.